Below, one T cell receptor beta chain is given with its context. This clone's antigen is unknown. The sample holds no much larger clone one base away, and base qualities are not on file. Preparation of the library involved the immunoSEQ multiplex PCR assay. For the multiplex PCR, a mixture combining 60 forward primers for TCR Vbeta segments and 13 reverse primers for TCR Jbeta segments was used. The CDR3 region of rearranged TCR beta genes was amplified from genomic DNA with a multiplex PCR assay. Amplified TCR beta libraries were sequenced as 87-base-pair reads on the Illumina HiSeq System. On the study's bioinformatics: In a later analysis, tens of millions of unique TCR beta chains were counted across the 650 to 750 repertoires, and about 10 million of these chains were shared by at least two donors. To remove PCR and sequencing errors, raw reads were error-corrected and collapsed into unique sequences using a nearest-neighbor algorithm that merged closely related sequences. CDR3 sequences were aligned to IMGT reference sequences to assign V, D and J gene segments. For a sequence to be retained, at least a six-nucleotide match to both a V gene segment and a J gene segment was required. Rearrangements were classified as productive when the CDR3 lacked stop codons and remained in frame with V and J, and all other rearrangements were classified as non-productive. Following IMGT convention, CDR3 was defined as the stretch from the second conserved V-encoded cysteine to the conserved J-encoded phenylalanine. The earlier analysis of some 580 of the donors excluded any sequence lacking an unambiguous match to a single V gene segment. An earlier analysis of several hundred of the donors classified V segments as functional when productive rearrangements were above 56.7% and as segregating when the standard deviation between donors was above 5%. To diagnose cytomegalovirus status from the catalog of TCR beta chain sequences, a statistical classification framework was built. V and J gene assignment, in a later analysis, came from comparing TCR nucleotide sequences with IMGT/GENE-DB human TR gene sequences. Using the TCRdist pipeline, a later analysis assigned CDR3 sequences along with most-parsimonious VDJ recombination scenarios. In a later analysis, each TCR beta chain was defined by its CDR3 amino acid sequence together with its V-gene family, and reads without a unique V-gene family were excluded. As a way to deal with suspected cross-contamination and a sequencing artifact, a later analysis dropped nearly 600 nucleotide sequences that were highly shared and had low generation probability. A later analysis calculated a clonal expansion index for each public chain from normalized within-repertoire ranks of inferred template counts. In a later analysis, generation probabilities were computed using a VDJ recombination model fitted to out-of-frame rearrangements, and the results were checked against IGoR. In a later analysis, hypergeometric tests were used to score TCR-TCR, TCR-HLA and TCR-CMV co-occurrence, with a repertoire-size bias correction applied to TCR pairs. In a later analysis, false discovery rates were estimated by permuting HLA or CMV assignments 20 times. In a later analysis, co-occurring TCRs were grouped using DBSCAN, with TCRdist sequence similarity added in when clustering inside HLA-allele-positive subsets. For co-occurrence clustering, repertoires with fewer than 30,000 or more than 120,000 public chains were excluded, along with 4 to 6 repertoires with anomalous nucleotide sharing. TCRdb took over this immuneACCESS table, retaining in-frame rearrangements with V and J assigned. Such tables are incomplete; in checked studies, under half of the missing clones stem from an unresolved V gene, and the remainder is unexplained. The DNA was the basis for D and trimming; V, J and clone size are from that table. In this sample the table shows 90,000 to 120,000 clones, 81% of which occur a single time. The top ten clonotypes cover 2% to 2.5% of the sample.

This record belongs to a study of cytomegalovirus exposure and HLA in healthy donors (dated 2017 in TCRdb). For the wider study: An earlier analysis of approximately 640 of the donors reported roughly 270 Gb of sequence data and roughly 100 million unique TCR beta sequences from about 200 million T cells. Among about 390 genotyped donors of the cohort, an average of about 240,000 unique TCR beta nucleotide sequences were sequenced per donor, roughly 18% of them non-productive. The number of typed donors differed by locus: roughly 629-640 for A, B, C, DRB1 and DQB1; 500 to 550 for DQA1; over 600 for DPA1; and roughly 450 for DPB1. Around 300 gigabases of sequencing data and around 87 million unique TCR sequences were included in an early release covering around 650 HLA-typed donors. In addition to the first cohort of roughly 670 subjects, a separate validation cohort of around 110 different subjects was used. Among the approximately 400 genotyped donors, around 81% belonged to the genetic ancestry cluster associated with self-reported Caucasian donors. The study combined high-throughput TCR immunosequencing, statistical association of individual TCRs with disease status, and machine learning to predict cytomegalovirus infection status. A later genetic analysis used genome-wide SNP genotypes for about three fifths of the 666 donors, treating that subset as a discovery cohort. An earlier analysis of more than 450 of the donors used high-throughput TCR beta sequencing to judge whether each TCR beta V gene segment behaved as functional or pseudogenic. Because of strong linkage in the cohort, five DR-DQ haplotypes were treated as single units for association and clustering. Donor age, sex, ethnicity and CMV serostatus were compiled together with the repertoire data. The aim of the study was to test whether cataloging public T cell receptors could identify signatures of past pathogen exposure. The later analysis used no new phenotypic data to find candidate immune exposures, relying instead on TCR beta sequences and their occurrence across donors. Both class I and class II loci were covered by HLA typing, at four-digit resolution. Every repertoire in the discovery cohort had been generated on one and the same sequencing platform. The T cell repertoires of roughly 660 subjects were profiled by immunosequencing and related to cytomegalovirus serostatus. To study patterns of TCR occurrence, a later analysis re-analyzed previously published TCR beta repertoires from around 670 donors and added high-resolution HLA genotyping. The full study reports these points: According to a later genetic analysis, donors in an Asian-associated ancestry cluster had fewer N-insertions in productive TCRs than the roughly 700-donor mean. Cytomegalovirus status was reported to be diagnosed by the classifier with high specificity and sensitivity in both the original and validation cohorts. In an earlier analysis of 587 of the donors, most TCR beta V segments appeared in productive rearrangements about 90% or about 30% of the time, broadly matching IMGT annotations. In a later analysis, TCR association rates were found to vary across HLA loci, with the most associated TCRs seen for DRB1 alleles and the fewest for HLA-C alleles. According to a later analysis, parvovirus B19, influenza, CMV and Epstein-Barr virus appeared linked to several top co-occurrence clusters. Because the 87-base-pair reads could not distinguish some IMGT-functional V segments, including TRBV6-2 and TRBV6-3, those segments were excluded. In the study, about 150 TCR beta chains were listed as associated with cytomegalovirus. The cohort was sequenced for TCR beta chains only, and without alpha or paired-chain data the features that could be detected were limited. A further reported finding was that TCR beta sequences accurately predicted the HLA-A and HLA-B alleles for most subjects in the first cohort. A cluster of highly shared sequence variants was judged likely to be a technical artifact of the sequencing pipeline. It was suggested by the authors that the approach could potentially be generalized to other disease states and immunological phenotypes. An association between a missense DCLRE1C variant and V-gene and J-gene trimming of TCR beta chains was found in a later genetic analysis and replicated in an independent cohort. In a later analysis, HLA-associated TCR beta chains were found to be more clonally expanded and to have lower generation probabilities than equally common non-associated chains. A later analysis associated 16,951 TCR beta sequences with specific HLA alleles at a false discovery rate of 0.05. Most CMV-associated TCR beta chains appeared to be HLA-restricted in a later analysis, and the HLA associations seemed to be driven largely by CMV exposure. For the cohort, immune exposure information was limited to CMV serostatus. Because HLA typing was missing for some donors at each locus, association tests included only the typed subset. Most TCR sequences were observed very rarely across donors, whereas some public TCRs were present in many individuals. Sequencing depth was assumed to be roughly uniform across donors in the presence/absence analyses, though that assumption may not hold. Over 15 rarely observed V segments, including chromosome 9 orphons, were excluded from the earlier analysis of some 590 of the donors because counts were too low. When HLA alleles, especially DR and DQ, strongly co-occurred, attributing TCR associations to individual alleles was difficult. A few of the identified cytomegalovirus-associated TCR beta chains were confirmed in vitro to be specific for cytomegalovirus antigens. Correlated functional status among segregating V segments might reflect linkage disequilibrium, but an unknown experimental factor could not be ruled out.

The germline ends are 19 bases apart after V is trimmed by 2 bases and J by 2 bases. The CDR3 covers 17 residues, taking in both the cysteine and the phenylalanine. The retained sequence is limited to the CDR3, 51 bases, with the frame set at the first base. The CDR1 and CDR2 encoded by the germline V gene are SGHTS and YDEGEE. The cohort comprised hundreds of healthy bone marrow donors. All cohort members were sampled while nominally healthy, although unrecorded immune exposures were likely present. The donor tested CMV seronegative, placing the donor among the 350 to 400 seronegative members of the cohort. Every donor gave a peripheral blood sample, and the peripheral blood mononuclear cells from that sample were used for TCR beta sequencing. Genomic DNA was extracted from the blood cell samples with the Qiagen DNeasy Blood Extraction Kit.

The clonotype originates from a man aged 25-40 years in good health and CMV-seronegative. The rearranged segments are TRBV5-8 and TRBJ2-5; a weak D assignment points to TRBD2 (5 bases agree). Sequenced: PBMCs. The DNA is as follows: TGTGCCAGCAGCTTTATTCTTACAGCCGGCGGGCAAGAGACCCAGTACTTC. This sequence encodes CASSFILTAGGQETQYF.